This T cell receptor (beta chain) was recorded in a study of T cells after posttransplantation cyclophosphamide. Overall study findings and caveats: Later blood repertoires were often dominated by clones from the donor CD8+ memory compartment. TRB overlap between skin or GI tissue T cells and blood was limited. TRB clonality was highly associated with recipient CMV seropositivity and reactivation.

Sequencing was performed with immunoSEQ multiplex PCR; in TCRdb, only in-frame clones are kept and a portion is missing. The repertoire shows 5,000 or so clones, none seen only once; the top ten take around a quarter. Germline assignment: CDR1 SEHNR and CDR2 FQNEAQ (reference sequence). The ends were cut back, 5 bases at V and 0 bases at J, with 16 bases in the middle. The CDR3 has 16 amino acids. Busulfan-fludarabine conditioning, marrow transplant, and cyclophosphamide on days +3 and +4 were administered. This clone was seen at least ten times. As yet, its antigen is unknown. Sequencing used PBMCs, obtained roughly 380 days after allogeneic stem cell transplant with posttransplant cyclophosphamide. This clonotype originated in a male patient between 55 and 70 years old who received an allogeneic stem cell transplant from a related donor, was CMV-positive, and had acute GVHD only. Among the T cells, some may be from the graft donor. This chain links TRBV7-9 with TRBJ1-1; possible D gene TRBD1, 6 bases. The CDR3 protein is CASSLGQRAMNTEAFF. For the CDR3, the DNA is TGTGCCAGCAGCCTGGGACAACGAGCGATGAACACTGAAGCTTTCTTT. The full variable domain, in which reference TRBV7-9 and TRBJ1-1 provide the parts outside the CDR3, is DTGVSQNPRHKITKRGQNVTFRCDPISEHNRLYWYRQTLGQGPEFLTYFQNEAQLEKSRLLSDRFSAERPKGSFSTLEIQRTEQGDSAMYLCASSLGQRAMNTEAFFGQGTRLTVV.